The 12 T cell receptor beta chains given below trace back to one sample, sequenced in a study of T cells in narcolepsy. The data were produced by immunoSEQ multiplex PCR, yet TCRdb's version contains in-frame clones alone and is incomplete. The sample records around 25,000 clones, about four fifths being singletons. Sequences were obtained from CD45RA- memory CD4+ T cells from PBMCs. The receptors originated from a human donor with narcolepsy.

The chain carries TRBV10-2 and TRBJ2-6; D gene ambiguous. This CDR3 is 16 amino acids long. Germline CDR1 WSHSY, CDR2 SAAADI. V was cut by 3 bases and J by 0 bases, with 9 bases left in between. CDR3 DNA sequence: TGCGCCAGCAGTGATTTGAAAAGCTCTGGGGCCAACGTCCTGACTTTC. This translates into CASSDLKSSGANVLTF.

V gene TRBV5-1 combines with J gene TRBJ2-3; the match to TRBD1 covers 9 bases. Germline-derived CDR1 and CDR2 are SGHRS and YFSETQ. J lost 4 bases, V lost 0 bases, and 6 bases had no gene match. The length of the CDR3 is 16 residues. The CDR3 bases are TGCGCCAGCAGCTTGGCCGGGACAGGGTATTCAGATACGCAGTATTTT. This gives the protein CASSLAGTGYSDTQYF.

The J gene is TRBJ2-5, the V gene TRBV5-1; TRBD1 agrees at 8 bases. The J call is doubtful: the DNA matches TRBJ2-7 better. Looked up from germline, CDR1 is SGHRS and CDR2 is YFSETQ. This CDR3 spans 15 amino acids. CDR3 residues: CASSPPPGGSYEQYF. For the CDR3, the DNA is TGCGCCAGCAGCCCCCCCCCAGGGGGCTCGTACGAGCAGTACTTC.

This clone was counted a single time. The chain employs TRBV5-8 and TRBJ2-2, with D hard to call. V lost 1 base to trimming and J lost 6 bases, with 13 bases between them. Germline-derived CDR1 and CDR2 are SGHTS and YDEGEE. The CDR3 is 15 amino acids. The CDR3 coding sequence is TGTGCCAGCAGCTTGACCGGGTTGCAGGCCGGGGAGCTGTTTTTT. Protein sequence: CASSLTGLQAGELFF.

A note on this clone: A read error may produce the germline difference seen at one junction end. CDR3 coding DNA: TGTGCCAGCAGCCCGCGGACAGGGGATGAAAAACTGTTTTTT. It translates to CASSPRTGDEKLFF. The gene calls are TRBV5-1 and TRBJ1-4; TRBD1 matches at 9 bases. CDR1 and CDR2 (germline): SGHRS, YFSETQ. CDR3 length equals 14 residues. The whole variable domain, remainder taken from reference TRBV5-1 and TRBJ1-4, is KAGVTQTPRYLIKTRGQQVTLSCSPISGHRSVSWYQQTPGQGLQFLFEYFSETQRNKGNFPGRFSGRQFSNSRSEMNVSTLELGDSALYLCASSPRTGDEKLFFGSGTQLSVL.

The J gene is TRBJ1-1, the V gene TRBV15; 7 positions match TRBD1. This CDR3 has 16 residues. Trimming removed 0 bases from V and 6 bases from J; junction bases left unmatched: 10. Germline loops: CDR1 LNHNV, CDR2 YYDKDF (reference sequence). The DNA of the CDR3 is TGTGCCACCAGCAGAGATGTGGGACAGCGGGCGGCTGAAGCTTTCTTT. It codes for CATSRDVGQRAAEAFF.

As DNA, the CDR3 is TGCAGCGTTGAGCATAGGGCAGATACGCAGTATTTT. It is translated as CSVEHRADTQYF. V and J are TRBV29-1 and TRBJ2-3, with no clear D. The V end lost 3 bases, the J end lost 4 bases, and 8 bases lay between the germline ends. Germline V gene sequence: CDR1 SQVTM, CDR2 ANQGSEA. CDR3 size: 12 residues.

The V call is TRBV10-1, the J call TRBJ2-5; D may be TRBD2 (5 bases). The CDR3 loop spans 13 amino acids. Trimming stripped 10 bases from V and 5 bases from J, with 17 bases between. Looked up from germline, CDR1 is WNHNN and CDR2 is SYGVQD (reference sequence). CDR3 residues: CATSGDWRETQYF. CDR3 bases: TGCGCCACCAGCGGAGACTGGCGGGAGACCCAGTACTTC.

The chain employs TRBV29-1 and TRBJ1-2, with D possibly matching TRBD1 (5 bases). Looked up from germline, CDR1 is SQVTM and CDR2 is ANQGSEA. V lost 6 bases to trimming and J lost 8 bases, with 19 bases between them. This CDR3 comprises 13 residues. Written as DNA, the CDR3 is TGCAGCGTGGACCCTGGGAGCGGGGGGGGCTACACCTTC. The encoded protein is CSVDPGSGGGYTF.

This CDR3 reads CASGPGQSPNQETQYF. The DNA for the CDR3 is TGTGCTAGTGGTCCGGGACAGTCTCCTAACCAAGAGACCCAGTACTTC. This chain links TRBV12-5 with TRBJ2-5, with 7 bases aligning to TRBD1. CDR1 LGHNT and CDR2 FRNRAP come from the germline V gene. This CDR3 region has 16 residues. The V segment lost 5 bases and the J segment 0 bases; nucleotides outside the gene matches: 9.

This rearrangement joins TRBV9 to TRBJ1-5; no definite D call. Per the germline V gene, CDR1 is SGDLS and CDR2 is YYNGEE. Trimming took off 0 bases at V and 4 bases at J, with 11 bases between the two ends. The CDR3 has 15 amino acids. CDR3 DNA sequence: TGTGCCAGCAGCGTAGATGACGGACGTAATCAGCCCCAGCATTTT. Its protein product is CASSVDDGRNQPQHF.

This clone has just one count. The chain employs TRBV9 and TRBJ1-3; D unresolved. The CDR3 length is 16 residues. Germline values: CDR1 SGDLS, CDR2 YYNGEE. Trimming removed 1 base at V and 0 bases at J, with 11 bases between. CDR3 coding DNA: TGTGCCAGCAGCGTATCCGAGGGTGGCTCTGGAAACACCATATATTTT. Translating it yields CASSVSEGGSGNTIYF.